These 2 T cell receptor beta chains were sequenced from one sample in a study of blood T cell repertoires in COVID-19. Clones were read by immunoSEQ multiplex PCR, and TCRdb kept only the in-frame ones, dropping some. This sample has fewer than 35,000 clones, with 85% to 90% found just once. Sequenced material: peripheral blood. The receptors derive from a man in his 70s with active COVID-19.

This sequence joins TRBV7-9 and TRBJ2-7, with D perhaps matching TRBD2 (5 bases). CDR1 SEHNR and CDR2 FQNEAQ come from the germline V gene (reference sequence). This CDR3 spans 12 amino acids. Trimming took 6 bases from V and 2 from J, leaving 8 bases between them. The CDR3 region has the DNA TGTGCCAGCAGTTCCGGGGCCTACGAGCAGTACTTC. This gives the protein CASSSGAYEQYF. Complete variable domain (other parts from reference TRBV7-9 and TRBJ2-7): DTGVSQNPRHKITKRGQNVTFRCDPISEHNRLYWYRQTLGQGPEFLTYFQNEAQLEKSRLLSDRFSAERPKGSFSTLEIQRTEQGDSAMYLCASSSGAYEQYFGPGTRLTVT.

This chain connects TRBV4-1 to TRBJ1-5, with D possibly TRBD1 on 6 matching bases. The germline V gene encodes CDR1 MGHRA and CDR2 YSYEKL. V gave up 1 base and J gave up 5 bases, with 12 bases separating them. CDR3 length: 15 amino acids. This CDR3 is CASSQVAGADQPQHF. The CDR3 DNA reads TGCGCCAGCAGCCAAGTCGCAGGGGCCGATCAGCCCCAGCATTTT.